This entry features one TCR beta chain sequence. As yet, its antigen is unknown. This entry comes from a study of cytomegalovirus exposure and HLA in healthy donors. Germline V lookup: CDR1 MNHEY, CDR2 SMNVEV (reference sequence). The CDR3 is 13 amino acids. J gave up 2 bases and V 4 bases, and 1 base lay outside the gene matches. Generated by immunoSEQ multiplex PCR, the TCRdb table keeps only in-frame clones and is missing some. The sample consists of more than 130,000 clones, 88% of them appearing once. Findings and limits, study-wide: According to the study, 180 or so TCR beta chains were cytomegalovirus-associated. Many donors carried some public TCRs, although rarity characterized most TCR sequences.

The source of this sequence is a woman aged 18-29 years in good health and CMV-seropositive. The V and J genes are TRBV27 and TRBJ2-7; the match to TRBD2 covers 8 bases. Material: PBMCs. The CDR3 DNA reads as TGTGCCAGCAGTTCGGGACTAGCCTACGAGCAGTACTTC. It translates to CASSSGLAYEQYF.